This T cell receptor beta chain appears in the sequencing data of a study of cytomegalovirus exposure and HLA in healthy donors. Primers for the PCR totalled 60 Vbeta and 13 Jbeta. Libraries were prepared by immunoSEQ multiplex PCR; TCRdb keeps only in-frame clonotypes and omits some of them. There are 85,000 to 100,000 clones in the sample; around nine tenths occur only once, and about 8.6% lies in the top ten. Donors consisted of healthy bone marrow donors. J was trimmed by 4 bases and V by 9 bases; bases with no gene match: 15. CDR3 length: 15 amino acids. The germline gives CDR1 LNHDA, CDR2 SQIVND (reference sequence).

The V and J genes are TRBV19 and TRBJ2-7; 7 bases are a match to TRBD1. This TCR derives from a man aged 25 to 45 in good health and CMV-seropositive. The sequencing sample was made of PBMCs. CDR3 DNA sequence: TGTGCCAGCGCAGGGGGACCGGGACAGTTTTACGAGCAGTACTTC. The encoded protein is CASAGGPGQFYEQYF.